These 9 T cell receptor beta chains share one sample of origin, sequenced in a study of OX40 agonist ivuxolimab in advanced cancers. Profiling relied on immunoSEQ multiplex PCR, and the TCRdb table lists in-frame clones only, not all of them. Among about 150,000 clones listed, 85% to 95% were seen once. The source was CD4+ or CD8+ T cells sorted from blood, collected in a trial of the OX40 agonist ivuxolimab. These receptors came from an adult with an advanced solid tumor such as melanoma, head and neck, liver or kidney cancer.

V is TRBV6-5 and J is TRBJ1-3, with 8 bases matching TRBD1. CDR3 size: 15 residues. The germline gives CDR1 MNHEY, CDR2 SVGAGI. Losses at the gene ends were 6 bases for V and 2 bases for J; bases not matched to a gene: 6. The DNA of the CDR3 is TGTGCCAGCAGCCCCCAGGGGGCAACTGGAAACACCATATATTTT. Translation gives CASSPQGATGNTIYF.

The J gene is TRBJ1-4, the V gene TRBV19; a weak D match, TRBD1 (5 bases). Germline CDR1 reads LNHDA; CDR2 reads SQIVND (reference sequence). Trimming cost V 1 base and J 8 bases, with 17 bases left between them. This CDR3 is 16 amino acids long. This CDR3 is CASSIVPWGSEEKLFF. The CDR3 DNA follows: TGTGCCAGTAGTATAGTCCCTTGGGGGTCAGAAGAAAAACTGTTTTTT. Full variable domain (remainder filled in from reference TRBV19 and TRBJ1-4): DGGITQSPKYLFRKEGQNVTLSCEQNLNHDAMYWYRQDPGQGLRLIYYSQIVNDFQKGDIAEGYSVSREKKESFPLTVTSAQKNPTAFYLCASSIVPWGSEEKLFFGSGTQLSVL.

The chain has TRBV18 and TRBJ2-7, with 10 bases identical to TRBD2. Germline assignment: CDR1 KGHSH and CDR2 LQKENI. This CDR3 has 14 amino acids. V shed 1 base, J shed 5 bases, and the junction held 2 bases outside the gene matches. Here the CDR3 reads CASSPRTSGDEQYF. As DNA, the CDR3 is TGTGCCAGCTCACCACGGACTAGCGGAGACGAGCAGTACTTC.

This chain joins TRBV6-5 and TRBJ1-2; 9 nucleotides align to TRBD1. CDR1 and CDR2 (germline): MNHEY, SVGAGI. The V gene end was trimmed by 8 bases and the J gene end by 7 bases; junction bases not matched to a gene: 11. The CDR3 spans 14 residues. CDR3 amino acids: CASRRDRDLGGYTF. CDR3 coding DNA: TGTGCCAGCCGAAGGGACAGGGACTTGGGTGGCTACACCTTC.

The V and J genes are TRBV6-5 and TRBJ2-3; D might be TRBD1 (5 bases). CDR1 is MNHEY, CDR2 SVGAGI, per germline. The V and J ends lost 5 bases and 0 bases respectively, with 9 bases between them. The CDR3 contains 14 residues. As DNA, the CDR3 is TGTGCCAGCAGTAGGCCAGGGAGCACAGATACGCAGTATTTT. It translates to CASSRPGSTDTQYF.

The chain links TRBV10-3 to TRBJ2-1, with unresolved D. Germline V CDR1 and CDR2: ENHRY, SYGVKD. Trimming cost V 7 bases and J 3 bases, with 10 bases left between them. There are 13 residues in the CDR3. The CDR3 loop is CAINGQRYNEQFF. The CDR3 nucleotides are TGTGCCATCAATGGGCAGCGCTACAATGAGCAGTTCTTC.

The V and J genes are TRBV5-6 and TRBJ2-5; TRBD1 might be the D (7 bases). V was shortened by 0 bases and J by 2 bases, with 11 bases between the two germline ends. This CDR3 contains 15 residues. Per the germline V gene, CDR1 is SGHDT and CDR2 is YYEEEE. CDR3 sequence: CASSLAQGGQETQYF. The CDR3 DNA reads TGTGCCAGCAGCTTGGCCCAGGGGGGACAAGAGACCCAGTACTTC. Looking up the rest from reference TRBV5-6 and TRBJ2-5 gives the full variable domain: DAGVTQSPTHLIKTRGQQVTLRCSPKSGHDTVSWYQQALGQGPQFIFQYYEEEERQRGNFPDRFSGHQFPNYSSELNVNALLLGDSALYLCASSLAQGGQETQYFGPGTRLLVL.

The chain carries TRBV9 and TRBJ1-1, with D tentatively TRBD1 (6 bases). CDR3 length: 14 residues. Germline V CDR1 and CDR2: SGDLS, YYNGEE. V was trimmed by 4 bases and J by 2 bases, leaving 12 bases between them. The CDR3 loop reads CASSPRTANTEAFF. CDR3 coding DNA: TGTGCCAGCAGCCCACGGACAGCTAACACTGAAGCTTTCTTT.

The chain recombines TRBV27 with TRBJ1-6, with D perhaps matching TRBD1 (5 bases). V shed 2 bases and J shed 7 bases, with 18 bases lying between them. Germline V lookup: CDR1 MNHEY, CDR2 SMNVEV (reference sequence). The CDR3 covers 17 residues. CDR3 residues: CASSLRMRGETNSPLHF. CDR3 DNA sequence: TGTGCCAGCAGTTTACGAATGAGAGGGGAGACGAATTCACCCCTCCACTTT.